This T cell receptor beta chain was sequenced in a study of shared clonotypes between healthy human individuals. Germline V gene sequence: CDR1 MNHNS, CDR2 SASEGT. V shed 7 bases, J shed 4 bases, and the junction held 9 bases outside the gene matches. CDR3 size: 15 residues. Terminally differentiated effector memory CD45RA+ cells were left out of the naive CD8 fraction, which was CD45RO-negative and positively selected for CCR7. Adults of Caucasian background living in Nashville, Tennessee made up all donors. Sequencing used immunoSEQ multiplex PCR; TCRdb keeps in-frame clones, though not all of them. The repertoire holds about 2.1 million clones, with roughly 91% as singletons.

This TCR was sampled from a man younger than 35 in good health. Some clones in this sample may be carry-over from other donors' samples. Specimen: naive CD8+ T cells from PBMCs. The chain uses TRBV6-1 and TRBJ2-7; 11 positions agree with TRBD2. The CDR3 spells CASTELAGAVYEQYF. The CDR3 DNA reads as TGTGCCAGCACCGAACTAGCGGGAGCCGTATACGAGCAGTACTTC.